Sequencing of this TCR beta chain was carried out in a study of shared clonotypes between healthy human individuals. A remark on this clone: The antigen remains unidentified. In the same sample, other DNA sequences code for this CDR3.

The sorted-subset replicate PCRs were given around 200 ng DNA, which is tens of thousands of T cell genomes. Here immunoSEQ multiplex PCR was the method, and the copy in TCRdb shows in-frame clones only, minus some. This sample has under 2,000,000 clones; about 95% occur once, and the top ten carry roughly 1%. Terminally differentiated effector memory CD45RA+ cells were excluded by CCR7 positive selection of CD45RO-negative cells. Nashville, Tennessee was home to all donors, each a Caucasian adult. Trimming took 6 bases from V and 5 from J; bases not matched to a gene: 7. CDR3 size: 14 residues. Germline V CDR1 and CDR2: MNHEY, SMNVEV (reference sequence). The study's findings and limits: The four-donor shared clonotypes exceeded non-shared clonotypes in generation probability, with non-shared ones scoring lower. Estimated richness was generally greater in naive than memory subsets.

The sequence was collected from a man aged 18 to 35 in good health. The sequencing input was naive CD8+ T cells sorted from blood. The V gene is TRBV27, the J gene TRBJ1-2; 9 bases are a match to TRBD1. The CDR3 DNA is TGTGCCAGCAGCTCGACAGGGGGTGGTTATGGCTACACCTTC. This gives the protein CASSSTGGGYGYTF.